The 4 T cell receptor beta chains presented below share a single source sample, sequenced in a study of blood T cell repertoires in COVID-19. Using immunoSEQ multiplex PCR, the repertoire was profiled, and TCRdb retains in-frame clones only, with some absent. The sample includes 180,000 or so clones, more than 80% of them seen just once. The sequencing sample was made of peripheral blood. The receptors shown here come from an older woman with acute or convalescent COVID-19.

In the case of this clone: A much larger clone lies one base from this, so it may be a read error. This same CDR3 is encoded by further DNA sequences in the sample. The rearrangement joins TRBV11-2 to TRBJ1-4, with no clear D. The CDR3 covers 12 residues. V shed 1 base and J shed 8 bases, with 5 bases lying between them. CDR1 is SGHAT and CDR2 is FQNNGV in the germline V gene. CDR3 residues: CASSLVAEKLFF. The CDR3 region has the DNA TGTGCCAGCAGCTTAGTAGCCGAAAAACTGTTTTTT.

The chain uses TRBV27 and TRBJ1-5; maybe TRBD1 (5 bases). With 5 bases removed from V and 7 bases from J, the gap between germline ends came to 12 bases. The CDR3 is made up of 13 amino acids. Germline V lookup: CDR1 MNHEY, CDR2 SMNVEV (reference sequence). The CDR3 coding sequence is TGTGCCAGCAGTCGTGCGGGGACCCAGCCCCAGCATTTT. This codes for CASSRAGTQPQHF.

With regard to this clone: One end of the junction fails to match germline, which may point to a read error. The V and J genes are TRBV18 and TRBJ2-5; perhaps TRBD2 as D (6 bases). CDR1 is KGHSH and CDR2 is LQKENI in the germline V gene. The CDR3 is made up of 13 amino acids. CDR3 nucleotide sequence: TGTGCCAGCTCACGGCGGGACCAGGAGACCCAGTACTTC. Protein: CASSRRDQETQYF.

CDR3 nucleotides: TGTGCCAGCAGAGTCAGGGGCGCCTCTAACTATGGCTACACCTTC. Its protein product is CASRVRGASNYGYTF. This rearrangement joins TRBV5-8 to TRBJ1-2; possible D gene TRBD1, 6 bases. V was pared by 5 bases and J by 0 bases, with 14 bases between. Per the germline V gene, CDR1 is SGHTS and CDR2 is YDEGEE. The CDR3 covers 15 residues. Together with reference TRBV5-8 and TRBJ1-2, the CDR3 gives the full variable domain: EAGVTQSPTHLIKTRGQQATLRCSPISGHTSVYWYQQALGLGLQFLLWYDEGEERNRGNFPPRFSGRQFPNYSSELNVNALELEDSALYLCASRVRGASNYGYTFGSGTRLTVV.